Presented here are 29 T cell receptor beta chains from one specimen sequenced in a study of T-cell reconstitution after alpha-beta-depleted transplantation in children. Study-wide findings and caveats: The main origin of T-cell counts and diversity one year after transplant was newly produced T cells.

No antigen has been identified for these receptors. Library preparation (for TCRbeta) was performed with unique molecular identifiers. MiXCR was run by TCRdb on the PCR reads, yielding one entry per CDR3 protein. The sample includes some 300,000 distinct CDR3 sequences, roughly 8.2% of them seen just once. The sample was peripheral blood, taken 360 days after TCRalphabeta/CD19-depleted stem cell transplant. The origin of the receptors is a female patient aged 2-9 years who had a stem cell transplant for Fanconi anemia, so the T cells may come from the graft donor.

This clonotype has at least ten counts. The V call is TRBV11-2, the J call TRBJ1-1; D may be TRBD1 (6 bases). Trimming took 5 bases from V and 5 from J, leaving 18 bases between them. This CDR3 has 15 residues. Germline loops: CDR1 SGHAT, CDR2 FQNNGV. As DNA, the CDR3 is TGTGCCAGCAGCCTACGCCGAGGGGGGGGAACTGAAGCTTTCTTT. Translating gives CASSLRRGGGTEAFF.

This clonotype has at least ten counts. This rearrangement joins TRBV7-2 to TRBJ2-5, with D maybe TRBD2 (6 bases). Germline-derived CDR1 and CDR2 are SGHTA and FQGNSA. This CDR3 spans 21 amino acids. The V end was cut by 0 bases, the J end by 5 bases, with 31 bases between. The CDR3 nucleotides are TGTGCCAGCAGCTTAGCGCGAATGGGACTCGGTATGGGTTCTCTGGGCGAGACCCAGTACTTC. It specifies CASSLARMGLGMGSLGETQYF.

J is TRBJ1-6 and V is TRBV2; perhaps TRBD1 as D (6 bases). The CDR3 loop spans 14 amino acids. Germline-derived CDR1 and CDR2 are SNHLY and FYNNEI. V lost 8 bases and J 5 bases, leaving 13 bases between the germline ends. CDR3 DNA: TGTGCCAGCCGGGTGGACAGCCATAATTCACCCCTCCACTTT. It encodes CASRVDSHNSPLHF.

This clonotype was found a few times. The chain links TRBV11-2 to TRBJ2-2, with 10 bases fitting TRBD1. This CDR3 comprises 16 residues. Germline-derived CDR1 and CDR2 are SGHAT and FQNNGV. The ends lost 2 bases at V and 3 bases at J; junction bases unmatched: 3. The DNA for the CDR3 is TGTGCCAGCAGCTTATATGACAGGGGGCACACCGGGGAGCTGTTTTTT. Protein product: CASSLYDRGHTGELFF.

This clonotype was observed a few times. The chain carries TRBV20-1 and TRBJ1-6; D remains ambiguous. This CDR3 is built from 12 residues. Germline values: CDR1 DFQATT, CDR2 SNEGSKA (reference sequence). Trimming stripped 4 bases from V and 7 bases from J, with 8 bases between. The CDR3 nucleotides read TGCAGTGCTATTCGAATGAATTCACCCCTCCACTTT. Protein: CSAIRMNSPLHF.

As concerns this clonotype: The junction does not match germline at one end; this may be a read error. The J gene is TRBJ2-5, the V gene TRBV3-1, with 9 nucleotides matching TRBD2. Germline V gene data show CDR1 as LGHDT and CDR2 as YNNKEL (reference sequence). The CDR3 consists of 18 residues. CDR3 residues: CAISPTAGLALGQGTQYF. For the CDR3, the DNA is TGTGCCATCAGCCCTACAGCGGGACTAGCTCTCGGTCAAGGGACCCAGTACTTC.

This chain uses TRBV19 with TRBJ2-3; possibly TRBD1 or TRBD2 for D (6 bases each). This CDR3 has 16 residues. Between the trimmed V and J ends, which lost 3 bases and 6 bases, there was a span of 19 bases. The germline V gene encodes CDR1 LNHDA and CDR2 SQIVND (reference sequence). The CDR3 sequence is CASSIGETGDMDTQYF. As DNA, the CDR3 is TGTGCCAGTAGTATCGGGGAGACGGGGGACATGGATACGCAGTATTTT. The full variable domain, its missing parts supplied by reference TRBV19 and TRBJ2-3, is DGGITQSPKYLFRKEGQNVTLSCEQNLNHDAMYWYRQDPGQGLRLIYYSQIVNDFQKGDIAEGYSVSREKKESFPLTVTSAQKNPTAFYLCASSIGETGDMDTQYFGPGTRLTVL.

Only a few counts were recorded for this clonotype. V and J are TRBV12-3 or TRBV12-4 and TRBJ1-1; tentatively, D is TRBD1 (5 bases). The CDR3 loop spans 16 amino acids. Trimming pared 5 bases from V and 3 bases from J, leaving 19 bases between. Here the CDR3 reads CASSLSMGRGDTEAFF. CDR3 DNA: TGTGCCAGCAGTCTATCTATGGGGAGGGGTGACACTGAAGCTTTCTTT.

The sample holds many counts of this clonotype. V usage is TRBV5-6 and J usage is TRBJ2-2; 8 bases are a match to TRBD1. Per the germline V gene, CDR1 is SGHDT and CDR2 is YYEEEE. V shed 4 bases, J shed 3 bases, and the junction held 5 bases outside the gene matches. This CDR3 is 15 amino acids long. DNA of the CDR3: TGTGCCAGCAGCCATGGACAGGGACACACCGGGGAGCTGTTTTTT. Protein: CASSHGQGHTGELFF.

This chain joins TRBV7-9 and TRBJ2-5; either TRBD1 or TRBD2 may fit D (5 bases each). Germline V gives CDR1 SEHNR, CDR2 FQNEAQ (reference sequence). The V end was cut by 4 bases, the J end by 9 bases, with 9 bases between. The CDR3 is 11 residues long. The CDR3 protein is CASSSGTAQYF. The CDR3 DNA is TGTGCCAGCAGCTCCGGGACGGCCCAGTACTTC.

V gene TRBV6-5 combines with J gene TRBJ2-2, with 8 positions matching TRBD2. Trimming removed 2 bases from V and 4 bases from J; junction bases left unmatched: 12. Germline V gives CDR1 MNHEY, CDR2 SVGAGI. The length of the CDR3 is 18 residues. The CDR3 nucleotides are TGTGCCAGCAGTTACCAGCACCCGGGACTAGTAGGCACCGGGGAGCTGTTTTTT. Its protein product is CASSYQHPGLVGTGELFF.

This clonotype turned up a few times. The gene calls are TRBV4-3 and TRBJ1-3; D perhaps matches TRBD1 (5 bases). Trimming removed 0 bases from V and 1 base from J, with 10 bases in between. CDR1 and CDR2 (germline): LGHNA, YSLEER. The CDR3 length is 16 residues. CDR3 region: CASSQDMGGSGNTIYF. CDR3 in DNA: TGCGCCAGCAGCCAAGATATGGGGGGGTCTGGAAACACCATATATTTT.

The CDR3 DNA is TGTGCCAGCTCAGAGACGGGGTCCGCAACTAATGAAAAACTGTTTTTT. Translated, it gives CASSETGSATNEKLFF. V is TRBV18 and J is TRBJ1-4; D is undetermined. Germline CDR1 is KGHSH and CDR2 is LQKENI. The CDR3 is made up of 16 amino acids. Trimming took 5 bases from V and 0 from J, leaving 13 bases between them.

The chain's CDR3 is CATSDSDRGEAFF. The DNA of the CDR3 is TGTGCCACCAGTGATTCGGACAGGGGTGAAGCTTTCTTT. The chain has TRBV24-1 and TRBJ1-1, with 9 nucleotides matching TRBD1. Germline lookup yields CDR1 KGHDR and CDR2 SFDVKD. This CDR3 contains 13 residues. With V trimmed by 2 bases and J by 7 bases, 1 base remained unmatched.

This clonotype was counted at least ten times. One junction end disagrees with the germline gene, perhaps due to a read error. This chain joins TRBV12-3 or TRBV12-4 and TRBJ1-2; 10 nucleotides agree with TRBD1. The CDR3 spans 14 residues. The CDR3 region is CASSIAGTGVGYTF. The CDR3 coding sequence is TGTGCCAGCAGTATAGCAGGGACAGGGGTTGGCTACACCTTC.

The chain links TRBV28 to TRBJ2-1, with D tentatively TRBD1 (6 bases). V lost 6 bases and J 0 bases, leaving 21 bases between the germline ends. Germline loops: CDR1 MDHEN, CDR2 SYDVKM. The CDR3 spans 18 residues. The CDR3 nucleotides are TGTGCCAGCAGGGGGGCATGGGAGCTCCCGAGCTCCTACAATGAGCAGTTCTTC. Translating it yields CASRGAWELPSSYNEQFF.

This clonotype was seen at least ten times. The chain links TRBV12-3 or TRBV12-4 to TRBJ1-1; D is ambiguous. CDR3 length: 13 amino acids. The V and J ends lost 3 bases and 8 bases respectively, with 13 bases between them. The CDR3 DNA sequence: TGTGCCAGCAGTTTCAGCGCTACGGGAGAAGCTTTCTTT. Translated: CASSFSATGEAFF.

This clonotype appeared many times. The V call is TRBV4-3, the J call TRBJ2-3; 12 bases agree with TRBD1. The CDR3 spans 17 residues. The V and J ends lost 0 bases and 5 bases, in that order; junction bases with no gene match: 6. Germline values: CDR1 LGHNA, CDR2 YSLEER. In DNA form, the CDR3 reads TGCGCCAGCAGCCAAGATCCCCGGGACAGGGGGCAAGATACGCAGTATTTT. Protein product: CASSQDPRDRGQDTQYF.

This clonotype was recorded many times. This sequence joins TRBV20-1 and TRBJ2-1, with 10 bases identical to TRBD2. The CDR3 has 15 amino acids. The germline V gene has CDR1 DFQATT and CDR2 SNEGSKA (reference sequence). The ends lost 3 bases at V and 9 bases at J; junction bases unmatched: 11. In nucleotides, the CDR3 is TGCAGTGCTAGTATGGCTAGCGGGGGAATCGGTGAGCAGTTCTTC. This translates into CSASMASGGIGEQFF.

J is TRBJ1-1 and V is TRBV7-6; D not certain. CDR3 length equals 15 residues. Germline loops: CDR1 SGHVS, CDR2 FNYEAQ. Trimming removed 1 base from V and 3 bases from J, with 12 bases in between. The CDR3 region is CASSLVRAGHTEAFF. CDR3 sequence (DNA): TGTGCCAGCAGCTTAGTTCGGGCAGGCCACACTGAAGCTTTCTTT.

This clonotype showed up many times. The chain is built from TRBV10-3 and TRBJ2-2; D not certain. Germline V gene sequence: CDR1 ENHRY, CDR2 SYGVKD. CDR3 length: 14 residues. Trimming removed 4 bases from V and 1 base from J, with 7 bases in between. The CDR3 bases are TGTGCCATCAGTGTCGGCAGGAACACCGGGGAGCTGTTTTTT. Its protein product is CAISVGRNTGELFF.

This clonotype came up many times. The chain carries TRBV27 and TRBJ2-4; TRBD2 is a possible D gene (7 bases). The CDR3 spans 16 residues. CDR1 is MNHEY and CDR2 is SMNVEV in the germline V gene (reference sequence). The V gene lost 7 bases and the J gene lost 8 bases, with 24 bases spanning the gap. The CDR3 reads CASKSGGAFGRDIQYF. DNA of the CDR3: TGTGCCAGCAAGTCGGGGGGCGCTTTTGGGAGGGACATTCAGTACTTC.

This clonotype occurred many times. The chain links TRBV12-3 or TRBV12-4 to TRBJ1-1, with D unclear. V lost 6 bases and J 2 bases, leaving 16 bases between the germline ends. This CDR3 contains 15 residues. For the CDR3, the DNA is TGTGCCAGCAGCCATATGGGGAGAACAAACACTGAAGCTTTCTTT. Protein sequence: CASSHMGRTNTEAFF.

This clonotype was counted at least ten times. The gene calls are TRBV24-1 and TRBJ2-3, with 9 bases that match TRBD1. CDR1 KGHDR and CDR2 SFDVKD come from the germline V gene. V was pared by 3 bases and J by 4 bases, with 4 bases of the junction left unmatched. The CDR3 is made up of 15 amino acids. The CDR3 DNA follows: TGTGCCACCAGTGATCGGGACAGGGACGCAGATACGCAGTATTTT. Its protein is CATSDRDRDADTQYF.

This clonotype has a count of ten or more. The chain couples TRBV28 to TRBJ1-1; D is unresolved. The germline V gene has CDR1 MDHEN and CDR2 SYDVKM. The CDR3 loop spans 16 amino acids. V was trimmed by 2 bases and J by 4 bases, leaving 17 bases between them. The CDR3: CASSLERESRFTEAFF. The CDR3, as DNA: TGTGCCAGCAGTTTAGAGAGGGAATCACGGTTCACTGAAGCTTTCTTT.

This clonotype was observed many times. This chain links TRBV25-1 with TRBJ2-3; 9 positions agree with TRBD2. This CDR3 is built from 15 residues. The V gene end was trimmed by 2 bases and the J gene end by 6 bases; junction bases not matched to a gene: 6. Germline V gives CDR1 MGHDK, CDR2 SYGVNS. This chain's CDR3 is CASSERGGAGDTQYF. The CDR3, as DNA: TGTGCCAGCAGTGAACGCGGGGGGGCAGGGGATACGCAGTATTTT. Supplemented by reference TRBV25-1 and TRBJ2-3, the full variable domain reads EADIYQTPRYLVIGTGKKITLECSQTMGHDKMYWYQQDPGMELHLIHYSYGVNSTEKGDLSSESTVSRIRTEHFPLTLESARPSHTSQYLCASSERGGAGDTQYFGPGTRLTVL.

This clonotype was detected a few times. The chain couples TRBV20-1 to TRBJ2-7; 7 bases map to TRBD1. The junction had 11 bases not matched to a gene; V was cut back by 3 bases and J by 3 bases. Germline CDR1 reads DFQATT; CDR2 reads SNEGSKA (reference sequence). The CDR3 extends over 15 amino acids. The CDR3 region has the DNA TGCAGTGCTAGGCCTACCGGGACAGCCAACTACGAGCAGTACGTC. Its translation: CSARPTGTANYEQYV.

This clonotype has a count of ten or more. The chain employs TRBV28 and TRBJ2-1, with TRBD1 as a possible D gene (5 bases). CDR1 is MDHEN and CDR2 is SYDVKM in the germline V gene. The V end lost 4 bases, the J end lost 6 bases, and 19 bases lay between the germline ends. This CDR3 comprises 16 residues. The CDR3 bases are TGTGCCAGCAGTTCTCCCAGGGCCCCTACAGGCAATGAGCAGTTCTTC. Translating it yields CASSSPRAPTGNEQFF.

The chain uses TRBV15 and TRBJ2-1; D perhaps matches TRBD1 (5 bases). Trimming left V 7 bases short and J 4 bases short, with 20 bases between. The CDR3 is 16 amino acids. The germline CDR1 and CDR2 sequences are LNHNV and YYDKDF (reference sequence). The CDR3 nucleotides read TGTGCCACCATCAAAACAGGTTCAAGGAAGTACAATGAGCAGTTCTTC. It specifies CATIKTGSRKYNEQFF.